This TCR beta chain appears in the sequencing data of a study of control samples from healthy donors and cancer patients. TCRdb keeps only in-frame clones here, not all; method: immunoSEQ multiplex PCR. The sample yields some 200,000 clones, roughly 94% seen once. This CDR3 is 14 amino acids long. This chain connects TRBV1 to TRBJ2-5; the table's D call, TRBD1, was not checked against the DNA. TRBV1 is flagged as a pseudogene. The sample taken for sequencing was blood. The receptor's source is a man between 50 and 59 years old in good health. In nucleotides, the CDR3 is TGCACCAGCAGCCTGAACAGGGGTTGGGAGACCCAGTACTTC. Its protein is CTSSLNRGWETQYF.